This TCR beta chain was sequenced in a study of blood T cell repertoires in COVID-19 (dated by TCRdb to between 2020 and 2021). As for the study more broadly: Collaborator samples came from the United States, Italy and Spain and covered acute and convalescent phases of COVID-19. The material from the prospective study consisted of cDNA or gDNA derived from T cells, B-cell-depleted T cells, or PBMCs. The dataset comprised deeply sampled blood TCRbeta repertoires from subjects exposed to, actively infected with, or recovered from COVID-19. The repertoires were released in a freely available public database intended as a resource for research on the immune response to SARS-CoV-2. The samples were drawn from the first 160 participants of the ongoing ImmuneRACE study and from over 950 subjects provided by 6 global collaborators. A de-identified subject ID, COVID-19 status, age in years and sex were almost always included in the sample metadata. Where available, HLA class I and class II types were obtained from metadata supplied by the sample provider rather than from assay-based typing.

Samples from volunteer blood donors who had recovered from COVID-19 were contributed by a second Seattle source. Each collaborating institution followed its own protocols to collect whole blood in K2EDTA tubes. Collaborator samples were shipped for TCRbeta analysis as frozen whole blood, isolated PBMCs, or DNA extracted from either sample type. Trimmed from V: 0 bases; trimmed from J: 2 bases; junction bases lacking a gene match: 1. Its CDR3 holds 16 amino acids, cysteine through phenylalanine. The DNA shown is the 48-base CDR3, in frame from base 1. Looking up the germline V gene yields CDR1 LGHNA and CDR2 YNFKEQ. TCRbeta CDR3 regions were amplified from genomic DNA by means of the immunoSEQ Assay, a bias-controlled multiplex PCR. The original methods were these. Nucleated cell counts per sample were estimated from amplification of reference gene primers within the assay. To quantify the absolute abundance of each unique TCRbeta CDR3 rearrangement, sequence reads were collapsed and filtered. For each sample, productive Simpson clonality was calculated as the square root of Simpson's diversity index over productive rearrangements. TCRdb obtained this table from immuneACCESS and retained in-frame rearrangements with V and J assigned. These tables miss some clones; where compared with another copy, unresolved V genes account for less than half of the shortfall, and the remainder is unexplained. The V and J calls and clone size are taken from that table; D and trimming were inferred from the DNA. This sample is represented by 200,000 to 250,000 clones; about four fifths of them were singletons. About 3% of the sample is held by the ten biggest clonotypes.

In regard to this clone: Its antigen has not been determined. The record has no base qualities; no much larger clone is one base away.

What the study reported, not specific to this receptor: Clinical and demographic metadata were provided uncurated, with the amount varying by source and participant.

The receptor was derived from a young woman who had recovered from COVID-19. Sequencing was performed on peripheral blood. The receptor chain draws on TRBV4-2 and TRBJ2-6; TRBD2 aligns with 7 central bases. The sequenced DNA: TGTGCCAGCAGCCAAGAGGGGGGGGCTGGGGCCAACGTCCTGACTTTC. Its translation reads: CASSQEGGAGANVLTF.